The entry that follows covers one T cell receptor (beta chain) sequence. V was pared by 4 bases and J by 7 bases, with 11 bases of the junction left unmatched. This CDR3 is built from 16 residues. CDR1 and CDR2 from the germline V gene are SNHLY and FYNNEI. Assay used: immunoSEQ multiplex PCR; TCRdb lists only in-frame clones, some missing. The sample has about 80,000 clones; approximately 80% are singletons. This sample is drawn from a study of blood T cell repertoires in COVID-19. Sequencing was performed on peripheral blood. The chain carries TRBV2 and TRBJ2-7; 12 bases are a match to TRBD2. This TCR was sampled from a woman between 65 and 79 years old with acute or convalescent COVID-19. CDR3 nucleotide sequence: TGTGCCAGCAGTGTAGAACGACTAGCGGGAGCAGAGGAGCAGTACTTC. Translating gives CASSVERLAGAEEQYF.